One and the same sample provided the 5 T cell receptor beta chains below, sequenced in a study of beta chain features in type 1 diabetes. General study points: Moderate yet significant TCRB CDR3 shortening was seen in Type 1 diabetes patients in all four CD4+ subsets.

Investigators reverse transcribed all isolated RNA, so they sequenced expressed TCRB transcripts. Clones were sequenced by immunoSEQ multiplex PCR, and TCRdb holds only the in-frame ones, with some missing. The sample comprises about 44,000 clones, 66% of which are singletons, and 2% to 2.5% rests with the top ten. No antigen has been identified for these receptors. The source material was Tregs from blood. All receptors come from a woman in her late teens or twenties with type 1 diabetes.

The V call is TRBV4-1, the J call TRBJ1-5; the match to TRBD1 covers 7 bases. V was clipped by 3 bases and J by 0 bases; unmatched bases: 5. Germline values: CDR1 MGHRA, CDR2 YSYEKL. This CDR3 has 16 amino acids. In DNA, the CDR3 is TGCGCCAGCAGCCAGTTCGGGACAGATAGCAATCAGCCCCAGCATTTT. It encodes CASSQFGTDSNQPQHF.

J is TRBJ1-2 and V is TRBV19; TRBD1 agrees at 9 bases. The length of the CDR3 is 16 residues. Germline CDR1 is LNHDA and CDR2 is SQIVND (reference sequence). V was clipped by 4 bases and J by 2 bases; unmatched bases: 8. The CDR3 loop reads CASSTPPGQGNYGYTF. CDR3 DNA sequence: TGTGCCAGTAGTACACCTCCGGGACAGGGAAACTATGGCTACACCTTC. Full variable domain (missing parts from reference TRBV19 and TRBJ1-2): DGGITQSPKYLFRKEGQNVTLSCEQNLNHDAMYWYRQDPGQGLRLIYYSQIVNDFQKGDIAEGYSVSREKKESFPLTVTSAQKNPTAFYLCASSTPPGQGNYGYTFGSGTRLTVV.

This clone was observed a few times. The rearrangement uses TRBV29-1 and TRBJ2-7; D gene ambiguous. Germline loops: CDR1 SQVTM, CDR2 ANQGSEA. The length of the CDR3 is 15 residues. Between the trimmed V and J ends, which lost 3 bases and 3 bases, there was a span of 18 bases. The CDR3 is CSVERGTAYNYEQYF. Written as DNA, the CDR3 is TGCAGCGTTGAGAGAGGTACCGCATATAACTACGAGCAGTACTTC.

DNA for the CDR3: TGTGCCAGCAGTTACTCGGCAGGGGGTTACGATTCACCCCTCCACTTT. Its translation: CASSYSAGGYDSPLHF. The rearrangement links TRBV6-5 to TRBJ1-6; 7 bases line up with TRBD1. The CDR3 spans 16 residues. Germline CDR1 MNHEY, CDR2 SVGAGI. V lost 0 bases to trimming and J lost 8 bases; unmatched junction nucleotides: 7.

The chain recombines TRBV10-2 with TRBJ2-3, with D unresolved. V was shortened by 9 bases and J by 1 base, with 11 bases between the two germline ends. The CDR3 runs to 13 residues. Germline assignment: CDR1 WSHSY and CDR2 SAAADI. DNA of the CDR3: TGCGCCAGTAGAGGATTCGGCACAGATACGCAGTATTTT. This gives the protein CASRGFGTDTQYF.